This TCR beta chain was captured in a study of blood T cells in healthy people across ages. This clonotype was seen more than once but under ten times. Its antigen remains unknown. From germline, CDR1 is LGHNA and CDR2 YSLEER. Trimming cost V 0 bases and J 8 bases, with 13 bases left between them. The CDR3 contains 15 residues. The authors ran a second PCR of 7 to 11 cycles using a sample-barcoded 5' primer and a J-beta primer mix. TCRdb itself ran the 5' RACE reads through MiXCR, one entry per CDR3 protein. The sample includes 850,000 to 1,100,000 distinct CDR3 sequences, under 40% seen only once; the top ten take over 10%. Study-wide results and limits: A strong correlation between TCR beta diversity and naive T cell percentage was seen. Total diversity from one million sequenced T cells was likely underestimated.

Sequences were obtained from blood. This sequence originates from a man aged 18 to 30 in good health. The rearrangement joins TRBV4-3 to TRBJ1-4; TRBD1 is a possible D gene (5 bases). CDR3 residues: CASSQDRGGGEKLFF. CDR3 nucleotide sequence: TGCGCCAGCAGCCAAGATCGCGGGGGAGGGGAAAAACTGTTTTTT.